A single sample is the source of the 13 T cell receptor beta chains below, sequenced in a study of blood T cell repertoires in COVID-19 (dated by TCRdb to the early 2020s). Libraries were prepared through the immunoSEQ multiplex PCR assay. What TCRdb holds here is the immuneACCESS table cut down to in-frame rearrangements. Part of the clones is not present; checked against another copy, under half of the missing clones reflect an unresolved V gene, and the others are unexplained. Within this sample are 300,000 to 400,000 clones, with around 87% of them counted one time only. The top ten constitute 7.8% of the sample. Sequencing was done on a sample of peripheral blood. The receptors originated from a woman aged 45-65 years who had recovered from COVID-19.

The chain recombines TRBV28 with TRBJ1-2, with D unresolved. The CDR3 is 14 amino acids. V was cut by 3 bases and J by 5 bases, with 13 bases left in between. The V gene's germline CDR1 is MDHEN and CDR2 SYDVKM. DNA for the CDR3: TGTGCCAGCAGTTTGATCGGGAATACTTATGGCTACACCTTC. Encoded protein: CASSLIGNTYGYTF.

CDR3 DNA: TGCGCCAGCAGCTTCCGGGTCACAACCAGCGAGCAGTACTTC. The encoded protein is CASSFRVTTSEQYF. The chain combines TRBV4-1 with TRBJ2-7; D ambiguous. Germline CDR1 and CDR2: MGHRA and YSYEKL. CDR3 length equals 14 residues. V lost 5 bases to trimming and J lost 6 bases, with 17 bases between them.

CDR3 in DNA: TGTGCCAGCAGCGGGGCTAGCGGGACACCGGGCGAGCAGTACTTC. Protein sequence: CASSGASGTPGEQYF. The rearrangement uses TRBV9 and TRBJ2-7; 9 positions agree with TRBD2. The CDR3 loop spans 15 amino acids. Germline-derived CDR1 and CDR2 are SGDLS and YYNGEE. V gave up 3 bases and J gave up 6 bases; unmatched junction bases: 10.

The chain is built from TRBV19 and TRBJ1-2, with 8 nucleotides matching TRBD1. J lost 3 bases, V lost 1 base, and 4 bases had no gene match. Germline-derived CDR1 and CDR2 are LNHDA and SQIVND (reference sequence). The CDR3 spans 15 residues. The CDR3 reads CASSIAQGADYGYTF. In DNA form, the CDR3 reads TGTGCCAGTAGTATAGCGCAGGGGGCCGACTATGGCTACACCTTC.

This clone was observed a handful of times. The chain links TRBV3-1 (or the pseudogene TRBV3-2) to TRBJ2-7; 9 nucleotides match TRBD1. The CDR3 runs to 15 residues. Unmatched junction bases numbered 7, after V lost 3 bases and J lost 4 bases. The germline V gene has CDR1 LGHDT and CDR2 YNNKEL (reference sequence). The CDR3 region has the DNA TGTGCCAGCAGCCAGGGCCCCGGGACAGGGTACGAGCAGTACTTC. It is translated as CASSQGPGTGYEQYF.

The chain recombines TRBV30 with TRBJ1-4, with 10 bases fitting TRBD1. After removal of 5 bases from V and 5 bases from J, the junction contained 5 bases not matched to a gene. The CDR3 spans 14 residues. Germline CDR1 is GTSNPN and CDR2 is SVGIG (reference sequence). DNA of the CDR3: TGTGCCTGGGGGGGACAGGGGCGCAATGAAAAACTGTTTTTT. It is translated as CAWGGQGRNEKLFF.

This chain connects TRBV27 to TRBJ2-6; D not certain. CDR3 length equals 14 residues. Germline CDR1 reads MNHEY; CDR2 reads SMNVEV (reference sequence). Trimming removed 6 bases at V and 2 bases at J, with 8 bases between. The CDR3 reads CASSSVPGANVLTF. The DNA for the CDR3 is TGTGCCAGCAGCTCTGTCCCTGGGGCCAACGTCCTGACTTTC.

V usage is TRBV5-4 and J usage is TRBJ1-2, with 9 positions matching TRBD1. Per the germline V gene, CDR1 is SGHNT and CDR2 is YYREEE (reference sequence). Trimming at V came to 5 bases and at J to 6 bases, leaving 8 bases not matched to a gene. CDR3 length: 14 residues. CDR3 region: CASRPRDRVNGYTF. In DNA form, the CDR3 reads TGTGCCAGCAGGCCCCGGGACAGGGTCAATGGCTACACCTTC.

The chain combines TRBV9 with TRBJ2-7; tentative D call: TRBD2 (6 bases). CDR3 length equals 14 residues. The V gene lost 4 bases and the J gene lost 5 bases, with 16 bases spanning the gap. The V gene's germline CDR1 is SGDLS and CDR2 YYNGEE. CDR3 in amino acids: CASSPSLTSDEQYF. The DNA of the CDR3 is TGTGCCAGCAGCCCCTCTCTGACTAGTGACGAGCAGTACTTC.

CDR3 DNA sequence: TGTGCCAGCAGTGGACACTTGAACCAGGGACTAGCGGCCTACAATGAGCAGTTCTTC. Protein: CASSGHLNQGLAAYNEQFF. The V and J genes are TRBV6-1 and TRBJ2-1; TRBD2 agrees at 11 bases. In germline, CDR1 is MNHNS, CDR2 SASEGT. This CDR3 has 19 residues. After removal of 4 bases from V and 2 bases from J, the junction contained 13 bases not matched to a gene.

In this sample, this clone turned up a few times. For the CDR3, the DNA is TGTGCCACCAGTGATTCTTCAGGGCTTAGCAATCAGCCCCAGCATTTT. It codes for CATSDSSGLSNQPQHF. The chain combines TRBV24-1 with TRBJ1-5; TRBD1 is a possible D gene (5 bases). This CDR3 has 16 residues. CDR1 KGHDR and CDR2 SFDVKD come from the germline V gene. V was trimmed by 2 bases and J by 0 bases, leaving 10 bases between them.

In nucleotides, the CDR3 is TGTGCCAGCAGCTTAGGCAGGGGGCTTAATGAAGCTTTCTTT. Its protein product is CASSLGRGLNEAFF. The rearrangement links TRBV11-2 to TRBJ1-1; 8 nucleotides align to TRBD1. The CDR3 sequence is 14 residues long. The V and J ends lost 1 base and 7 bases, in that order; junction bases with no gene match: 5. CDR1 and CDR2 (germline): SGHAT, FQNNGV.

This clone came up once. This rearrangement joins TRBV11-3 to TRBJ2-1; tentatively, D is TRBD1 (6 bases). The CDR3 has 13 amino acids. Germline values: CDR1 SGHNT, CDR2 YENEEA. The V gene lost 5 bases and the J gene lost 9 bases, with 14 bases spanning the gap. CDR3 nucleotide sequence: TGTGCCAGCAGCGAACGACAGGACCGTGAGCAGTTCTTC. This translates into CASSERQDREQFF.